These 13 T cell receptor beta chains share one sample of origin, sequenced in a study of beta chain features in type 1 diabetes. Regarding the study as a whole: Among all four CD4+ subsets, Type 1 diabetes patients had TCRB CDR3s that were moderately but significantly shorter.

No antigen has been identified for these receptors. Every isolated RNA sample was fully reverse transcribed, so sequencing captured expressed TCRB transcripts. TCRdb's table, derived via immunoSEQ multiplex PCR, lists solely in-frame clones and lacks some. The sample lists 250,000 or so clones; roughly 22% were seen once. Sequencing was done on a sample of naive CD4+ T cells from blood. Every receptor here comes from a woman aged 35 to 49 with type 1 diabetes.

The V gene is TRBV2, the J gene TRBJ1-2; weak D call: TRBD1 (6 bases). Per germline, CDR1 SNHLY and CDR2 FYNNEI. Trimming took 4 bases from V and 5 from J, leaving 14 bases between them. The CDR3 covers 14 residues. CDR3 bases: TGTGCCAGCAGTGCAACAGGACAGCTATATGGCTACACCTTC. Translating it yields CASSATGQLYGYTF.

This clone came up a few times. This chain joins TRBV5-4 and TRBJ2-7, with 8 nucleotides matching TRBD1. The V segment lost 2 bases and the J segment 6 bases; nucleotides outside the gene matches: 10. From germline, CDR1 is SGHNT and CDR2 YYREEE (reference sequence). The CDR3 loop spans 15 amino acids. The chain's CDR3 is CASSLLDRVGSEQYF. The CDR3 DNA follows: TGTGCCAGCAGCTTATTGGACAGGGTCGGTTCCGAGCAGTACTTC.

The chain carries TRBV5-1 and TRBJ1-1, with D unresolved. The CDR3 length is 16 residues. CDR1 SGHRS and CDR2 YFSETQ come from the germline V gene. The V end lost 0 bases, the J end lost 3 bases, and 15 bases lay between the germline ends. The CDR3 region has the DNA TGCGCCAGCAGCTTGGCCGGGGATCCGCGGGACACTGAAGCTTTCTTT. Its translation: CASSLAGDPRDTEAFF.

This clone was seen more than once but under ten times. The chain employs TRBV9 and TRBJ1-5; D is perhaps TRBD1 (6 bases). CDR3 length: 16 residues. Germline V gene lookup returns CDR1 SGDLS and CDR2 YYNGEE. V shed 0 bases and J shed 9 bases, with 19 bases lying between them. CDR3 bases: TGTGCCAGCAGCGTAGGGACAGAGGAAAATCAAGGGCCCCAGCATTTT. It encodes CASSVGTEENQGPQHF.

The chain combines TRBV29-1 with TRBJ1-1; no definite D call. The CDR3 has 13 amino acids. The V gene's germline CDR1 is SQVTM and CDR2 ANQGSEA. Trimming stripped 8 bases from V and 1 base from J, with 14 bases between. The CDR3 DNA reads TGCAGCACCCTGGGCAGCTCGAACACTGAAGCTTTCTTT. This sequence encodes CSTLGSSNTEAFF.

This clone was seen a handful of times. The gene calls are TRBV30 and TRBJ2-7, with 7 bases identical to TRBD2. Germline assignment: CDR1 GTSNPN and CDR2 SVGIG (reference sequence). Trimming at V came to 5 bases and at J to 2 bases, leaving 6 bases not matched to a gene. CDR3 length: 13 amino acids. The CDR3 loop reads CAWAKAGTYEQYF. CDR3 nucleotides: TGTGCCTGGGCCAAAGCGGGAACCTACGAGCAGTACTTC.

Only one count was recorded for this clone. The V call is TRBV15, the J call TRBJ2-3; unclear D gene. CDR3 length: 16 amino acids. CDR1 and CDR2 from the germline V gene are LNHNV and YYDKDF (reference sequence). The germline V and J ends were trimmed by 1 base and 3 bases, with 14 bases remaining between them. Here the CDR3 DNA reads TGTGCCACCAGCAGAGTGGTAGAGAGGTTTACAGATACGCAGTATTTT. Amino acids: CATSRVVERFTDTQYF.

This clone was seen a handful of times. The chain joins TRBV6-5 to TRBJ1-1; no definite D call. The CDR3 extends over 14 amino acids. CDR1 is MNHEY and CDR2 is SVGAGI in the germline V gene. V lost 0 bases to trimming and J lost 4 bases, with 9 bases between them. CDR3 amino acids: CASSYSGLGTEAFF. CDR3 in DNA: TGTGCCAGCAGTTACTCGGGCCTGGGCACTGAAGCTTTCTTT.

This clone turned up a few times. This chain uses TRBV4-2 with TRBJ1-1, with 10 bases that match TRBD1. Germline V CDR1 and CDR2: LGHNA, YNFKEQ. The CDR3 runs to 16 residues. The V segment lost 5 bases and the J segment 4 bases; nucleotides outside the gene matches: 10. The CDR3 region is CASSSSPGQGLTEAFF. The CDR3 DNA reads TGTGCCAGCAGCTCTAGTCCGGGACAGGGGCTCACTGAAGCTTTCTTT.

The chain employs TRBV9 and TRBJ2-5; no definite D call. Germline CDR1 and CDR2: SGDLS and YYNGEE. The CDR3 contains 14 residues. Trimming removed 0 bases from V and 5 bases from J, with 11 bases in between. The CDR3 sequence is CASSVGGPRETQYF. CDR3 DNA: TGTGCCAGCAGCGTAGGAGGCCCCCGGGAGACCCAGTACTTC.

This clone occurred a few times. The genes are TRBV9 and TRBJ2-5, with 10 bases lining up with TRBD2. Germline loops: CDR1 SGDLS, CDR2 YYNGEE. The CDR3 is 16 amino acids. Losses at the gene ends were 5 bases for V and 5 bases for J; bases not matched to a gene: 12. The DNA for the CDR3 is TGTGCCAGCAGTAGGGGAGCGGGGGGGCCCGTCGAGACCCAGTACTTC. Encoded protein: CASSRGAGGPVETQYF.

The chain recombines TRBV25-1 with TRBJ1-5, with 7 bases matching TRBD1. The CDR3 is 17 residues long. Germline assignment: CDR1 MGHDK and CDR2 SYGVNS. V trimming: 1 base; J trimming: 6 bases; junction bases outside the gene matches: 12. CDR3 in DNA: TGTGCCAGCAGTGAATCTCGGGACAGCGGTGGGAGTCAGCCCCAGCATTTT. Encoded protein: CASSESRDSGGSQPQHF.

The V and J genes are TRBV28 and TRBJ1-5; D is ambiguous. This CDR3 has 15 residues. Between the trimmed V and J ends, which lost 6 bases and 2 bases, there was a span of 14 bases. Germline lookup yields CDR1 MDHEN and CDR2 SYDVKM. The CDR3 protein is CASSAARGRNQPQHF. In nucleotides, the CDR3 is TGTGCCAGCAGCGCAGCCCGAGGGCGCAATCAGCCCCAGCATTTT. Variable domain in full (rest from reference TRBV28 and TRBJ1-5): DVKVTQSSRYLVKRTGEKVFLECVQDMDHENMFWYRQDPGLGLRLIYFSYDVKMKEKGDIPEGYSVSREKKERFSLILESASTNQTSMYLCASSAARGRNQPQHFGDGTRLSIL.